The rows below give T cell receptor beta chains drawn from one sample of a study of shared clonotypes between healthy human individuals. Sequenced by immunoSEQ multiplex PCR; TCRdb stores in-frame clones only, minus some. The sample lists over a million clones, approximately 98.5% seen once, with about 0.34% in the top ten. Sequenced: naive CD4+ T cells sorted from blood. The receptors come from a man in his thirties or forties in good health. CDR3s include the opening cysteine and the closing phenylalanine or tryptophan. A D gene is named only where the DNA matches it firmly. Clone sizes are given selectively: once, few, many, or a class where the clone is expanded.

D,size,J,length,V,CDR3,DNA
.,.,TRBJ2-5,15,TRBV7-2,CASSLDPTPWVTQYF,TGTGCCAGCAGCTTAGACCCGACACCCTGGGTGACCCAGTACTTC
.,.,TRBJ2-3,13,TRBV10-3,CAISEWRTDTQYF,TGTGCCATCAGTGAATGGCGGACAGATACGCAGTATTTT
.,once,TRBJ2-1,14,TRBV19,CASSIEVGGPEQFF,TGTGCCAGTAGTATAGAGGTAGGAGGGCCTGAGCAGTTCTTC
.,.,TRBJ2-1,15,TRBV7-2,CASSPVGGPYNEQFF,TGTGCCAGCAGCCCTGTCGGGGGGCCCTACAATGAGCAGTTCTTC
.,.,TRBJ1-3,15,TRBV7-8,CASSPLGVSGNTIYF,TGTGCCAGCAGCCCTCTCGGAGTCTCTGGAAACACCATATATTTT
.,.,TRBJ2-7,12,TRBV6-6,CASGQGRYEQYF,TGTGCCAGCGGCCAGGGCCGCTACGAGCAGTACTTC
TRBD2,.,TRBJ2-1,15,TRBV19,CASQGLAGGVAEQFF,TGTGCCAGCCAAGGACTAGCGGGAGGGGTAGCTGAGCAGTTCTTC
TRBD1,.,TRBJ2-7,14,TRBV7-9,CASSSTGTSYEQYF,TGTGCCAGCAGCTCGACAGGGACCTCCTACGAGCAGTACTTC
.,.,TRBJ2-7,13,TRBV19,CASSIAAGYEQYF,TGTGCCAGTAGTATAGCTGCAGGGTACGAGCAGTACTTC
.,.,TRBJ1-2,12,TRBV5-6,CASSITRDGYTF,TGTGCCAGCAGCATAACCAGGGATGGCTACACCTTC
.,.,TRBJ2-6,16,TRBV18,CASSPPLNWGANVLTF,TGTGCCAGCTCCCCGCCCCTGAACTGGGGGGCCAACGTCCTGACTTTC
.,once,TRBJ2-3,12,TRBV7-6,CASSVSTDTQYF,TGTGCCAGCAGCGTAAGCACAGATACGCAGTATTTT
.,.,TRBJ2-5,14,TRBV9,CASSVEMYQETQYF,TGTGCCAGCAGCGTAGAAATGTACCAAGAGACCCAGTACTTC
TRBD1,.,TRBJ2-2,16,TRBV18,CASSPWDRGNTGELFF,TGTGCCAGCTCACCATGGGACAGGGGGAACACCGGGGAGCTGTTTTTT
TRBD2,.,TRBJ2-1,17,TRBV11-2,CASSFGTAGVADNEQFF,TGTGCCAGCAGCTTTGGAACTGCGGGAGTCGCTGACAATGAGCAGTTCTTC
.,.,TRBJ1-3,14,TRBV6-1,CASSEEEWMNTIYF,TGTGCCAGCAGTGAAGAGGAGTGGATGAACACCATATATTTT
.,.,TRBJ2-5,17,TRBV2,CASSEERAGLSGETQYF,TGTGCCAGCAGTGAAGAAAGAGCGGGCCTAAGTGGAGAGACCCAGTACTTC